This TCR beta chain was found in a study of CD8 T cells in ankylosing spondylitis. Study conclusions and caveats: What seemed typical of ankylosing spondylitis blood was a TCR beta motif built from eight highly homologous variants. CD8+ cells made up the disease-linked clones, which were relatively rare in peripheral blood. Some of the motif variants had earlier been found in reactive arthritis patients' fluid and blood.

TCRdb reanalysed the 5' RACE reads using MiXCR and keeps one entry per CDR3 protein. This sample has fewer than 35,000 distinct CDR3 sequences, with 13% to 15% found just once. This clonotype was counted only a few times. Its target is not known. Sequencing was done on a sample of blood. The sequence was obtained from a male donor with ankylosing spondylitis or in good health (not recorded which).

CDR3 residues: CASIETGTATDTQYF. CDR3 DNA: TGTGCCAGCATTGAGACAGGGACCGCTACAGATACGCAGTATTTT. The rearrangement links TRBV12-3 or TRBV12-4 to TRBJ2-3, with TRBD1 identical over 7 bases. The length of the CDR3 is 15 residues. V trimming: 7 bases; J trimming: 3 bases; junction bases outside the gene matches: 10.